The 21 T cell receptor beta chains presented below share a single source sample, sequenced in a study of blood T cell repertoires in COVID-19. The data were produced by immunoSEQ multiplex PCR, yet TCRdb's version contains in-frame clones alone and is incomplete. The sample carries 25,000 to 40,000 clones, approximately 91% recorded once. The sequencing sample was made of peripheral blood. These receptors were collected from a human donor with active COVID-19. The donor label of this sample is uncertain.

V and J are TRBV10-3 and TRBJ2-3, with D maybe TRBD2 (5 bases). There are 12 residues in the CDR3. Trimming stripped 3 bases from V and 7 bases from J, with 8 bases between. The germline V gene has CDR1 ENHRY and CDR2 SYGVKD. CDR3 loop: CAISDAGYTQYF. CDR3 nucleotides: TGTGCCATCAGTGATGCGGGTTATACGCAGTATTTT.

This chain uses TRBV6-2 or TRBV6-3 with TRBJ1-5; weak D call: TRBD1 (6 bases). This CDR3 is 18 amino acids long. V was trimmed by 5 bases and J by 0 bases, leaving 20 bases between them. Per germline, CDR1 MNHEY and CDR2 SVGEGT. CDR3 nucleotides: TGTGCCAGCAGTCCGGACAGTAAATCATTGTATAGCAATCAGCCCCAGCATTTT. Translating it yields CASSPDSKSLYSNQPQHF.

This chain joins TRBV3-1 (or the pseudogene TRBV3-2) and TRBJ1-2; no reliable D call. The CDR3 consists of 13 residues. Germline CDR1 and CDR2: LGHDT and YNNKEL (reference sequence). Trimming took off 1 base at V and 5 bases at J, with 8 bases between the two ends. The CDR3 nucleotides are TGTGCCAGCAGCCAAGCCCAGAAGTATGGCTACACCTTC. Protein product: CASSQAQKYGYTF.

The chain recombines TRBV5-6 with TRBJ2-5; 11 bases fit TRBD1. Per the germline V gene, CDR1 is SGHDT and CDR2 is YYEEEE. The V and J ends lost 4 bases and 4 bases, in that order; junction bases with no gene match: 6. The CDR3 covers 15 residues. The CDR3 bases are TGTGCCAGCAGCCGGGACAGGGGGACGGGAGAGACCCAGTACTTC. This codes for CASSRDRGTGETQYF.

The genes are TRBV7-3 and TRBJ2-3, with 9 bases identical to TRBD2. V was pared by 1 base and J by 10 bases, with 3 bases of the junction left unmatched. CDR1 and CDR2 from the germline V gene are SGHTA and FQGTGA. This CDR3 region has 13 residues. The CDR3 region has the DNA TGTGCCAGCAGCTTAAATAGCGGGGGTGCGCAGTATTTT. It is translated as CASSLNSGGAQYF.

The chain is built from TRBV18 and TRBJ2-3; TRBD2 matches 11 bases. CDR1 and CDR2 (germline): KGHSH, LQKENI. There are 16 residues in the CDR3. Trimming cost V 3 bases and J 2 bases; bases outside gene matches: 4. Here the CDR3 reads CASSPLAGGNTDTQYF. In DNA, the CDR3 is TGTGCCAGCTCACCTCTAGCGGGGGGTAACACAGATACGCAGTATTTT.

This clone was detected once. The chain uses TRBV2 and TRBJ1-3; a weak D match, TRBD1 (5 bases). Looked up from germline, CDR1 is SNHLY and CDR2 is FYNNEI. V was clipped by 6 bases and J by 2 bases, with 8 bases between them. CDR3 length: 13 residues. The CDR3 reads CASSDSPGNTIYF. In DNA form, the CDR3 reads TGTGCCAGCAGCGACAGCCCTGGAAACACCATATATTTT.

This chain connects TRBV5-6 to TRBJ1-6; D unclear. CDR3 length equals 16 residues. Germline V gene sequence: CDR1 SGHDT, CDR2 YYEEEE. V lost 3 bases, J lost 0 bases, and 10 bases lay in between. CDR3 sequence: CASSWAGDSYNSPLHF. CDR3 nucleotide sequence: TGTGCCAGCAGCTGGGCCGGGGACTCCTATAATTCACCCCTCCACTTT.

The V gene is TRBV15, the J gene TRBJ1-1; TRBD1 matches 7 bases. CDR1 and CDR2 from the germline V gene are LNHNV and YYDKDF (reference sequence). With 3 bases clipped from V and 1 base from J, the junction kept 5 bases outside the gene matches. This CDR3 spans 15 amino acids. The CDR3 here is CATSSLTGKNTEAFF. Written as DNA, the CDR3 is TGTGCCACCAGCAGCCTGACAGGGAAGAACACTGAAGCTTTCTTT.

V is TRBV6-2 or TRBV6-3 and J is TRBJ2-7; unclear D gene. The CDR3 contains 13 residues. Germline lookup yields CDR1 MNHEY and CDR2 SVGEGT. V lost 2 bases, J lost 3 bases, and 8 bases lay in between. The CDR3 DNA is TGTGCCAGCAGTTACCTATACCACTACGAGCAGTACTTC. This sequence encodes CASSYLYHYEQYF.

This clone was recorded only once. The chain has TRBV7-3 and TRBJ2-3; the D gene is possibly TRBD2 (6 bases). Germline V lookup: CDR1 SGHTA, CDR2 FQGTGA. V lost 5 bases and J 0 bases, leaving 12 bases between the germline ends. CDR3 length: 15 residues. Here the CDR3 reads CASSRRGTSTDTQYF. The DNA of the CDR3 is TGTGCCAGCAGCCGAAGAGGGACTAGCACAGATACGCAGTATTTT.

The CDR3 here is CASGRLAGGNEQFF. The CDR3 bases are TGTGCCAGCGGACGACTAGCGGGGGGTAATGAGCAGTTCTTC. The chain has TRBV9 and TRBJ2-1, with 13 nucleotides matching TRBD2. This CDR3 has 14 amino acids. Looked up from germline, CDR1 is SGDLS and CDR2 is YYNGEE. V was pared by 7 bases and J by 7 bases, with 5 bases of the junction left unmatched.

The chain uses TRBV7-8 and TRBJ1-2; 9 bases are shared with TRBD1. CDR3 size: 17 residues. Germline CDR1 and CDR2: SGHVS and FQNEAQ. V shed 5 bases, J shed 0 bases, and the junction held 10 bases outside the gene matches. The CDR3 bases are TGTGCCAGCAGCCTTAGGACAGGGGAAAAACCTAACTATGGCTACACCTTC. This codes for CASSLRTGEKPNYGYTF.

The chain uses TRBV29-1 and TRBJ1-3, with 7 bases that match TRBD1. The CDR3 has 13 residues. From germline, CDR1 is SQVTM and CDR2 ANQGSEA. Trimming removed 5 bases from V and 1 base from J; junction bases left unmatched: 2. CDR3 amino acids: CSVPTGSGNTIYF. In nucleotides, the CDR3 is TGCAGCGTTCCGACAGGGTCTGGAAACACCATATATTTT.

The V gene is TRBV4-2, the J gene TRBJ2-1, with TRBD2 matching 12 bases. The germline V gene encodes CDR1 LGHNA and CDR2 YNFKEQ. V shed 2 bases and J 8 bases; nucleotides not matched to a gene: 16. This CDR3 has 19 amino acids. CDR3 in amino acids: CASSQLTELAGGPGDEQFF. CDR3 nucleotide sequence: TGTGCCAGCAGCCAACTCACGGAGCTAGCGGGGGGGCCTGGGGATGAGCAGTTCTTC.

The V and J genes are TRBV29-1 and TRBJ1-2; 7 nucleotides align to TRBD1. CDR1 and CDR2 (germline): SQVTM, ANQGSEA. The trim removed 3 bases at V and 4 bases at J, leaving 8 bases unmatched. The CDR3 is made up of 14 amino acids. The CDR3 DNA reads TGCAGCGTTGATGGGGACAGCCGGTCCTATGGCTACACCTTC. It is translated as CSVDGDSRSYGYTF.

The J gene is TRBJ1-4, the V gene TRBV11-2, with 8 bases fitting TRBD1. This CDR3 is built from 17 residues. CDR1 and CDR2 (germline): SGHAT, FQNNGV. J was trimmed by 7 bases and V by 4 bases; bases with no gene match: 14. The CDR3, as DNA: TGTGCCAGCAGCTCCCCCGCGCTCGGACAGGGAGTTGAAAAACTGTTTTTT. Translated: CASSSPALGQGVEKLFF.

The V gene is TRBV13, the J gene TRBJ2-5; 14 bases are a match to TRBD2. The germline V gene has CDR1 PRHDT and CDR2 FYEKMQ (reference sequence). This CDR3 spans 17 amino acids. Losses at the gene ends were 4 bases for V and 5 bases for J; bases not matched to a gene: 9. CDR3 loop: CASSSRLAGGLRETQYF. CDR3 in DNA: TGTGCCAGCAGCTCTCGACTAGCGGGGGGGCTCCGGGAGACCCAGTACTTC.

The chain is built from TRBV7-5 and TRBJ2-1; TRBD1, as called in the table, went unchecked against the DNA. TRBV7-5 is assigned pseudogene status. This CDR3 spans 16 amino acids. The CDR3 DNA reads as TGTGCCAGAAGCTTGAAGGACAGCCTCGGCAGCTGGGAGCAGTTCTTC. This sequence encodes CARSLKDSLGSWEQFF.

The genes are TRBV4-2 and TRBJ2-5; TRBD2 matches at 14 bases. The CDR3 contains 20 residues. Looked up from germline, CDR1 is LGHNA and CDR2 is YNFKEQ. V lost 4 bases, J lost 2 bases, and 15 bases stayed unmatched. CDR3 nucleotides: TGTGCCAGCAGCCGCTGGGGAATGGGGACTAGCGGGGGTGAACAAGAGACCCAGTACTTC. Protein sequence: CASSRWGMGTSGGEQETQYF.

V and J are TRBV19 and TRBJ2-3; 11 positions agree with TRBD2. V lost 6 bases to trimming and J lost 4 bases; unmatched junction nucleotides: 15. Germline V CDR1 and CDR2: LNHDA, SQIVND (reference sequence). The CDR3 runs to 18 residues. The CDR3 coding sequence is TGTGCCAGTAGCCTCACCCCGAATAGCGGGGGGGCGGCAGATACGCAGTATTTT. Protein: CASSLTPNSGGAADTQYF.